This TCR beta chain was retrieved from a study of regulatory T cells in long-lasting Graves disease. General study results and limits: Persistent disease was characterized by preferential usage of TRBV28, TRBJ1-2 and TRBJ2-5.

This clonotype turned up a few times. Its antigen is undetermined. Described time point: newly diagnosed GD, antithyroid drugs for less than 3 months. From PBMCs, RNA was extracted and then used to make the TCR library. Arm-PCR of CDR3 regions and iRepertoire HTBI primers were the basis on which TCR beta libraries were built. MiXCR, run by TCRdb on the multiplex PCR reads, gives a single entry per CDR3 protein. The sample holds over 450,000 distinct CDR3 sequences, around 12% seen once. The V and J ends lost 0 bases and 11 bases, in that order; junction bases with no gene match: 8. Per germline, CDR1 DFQATT and CDR2 SNEGSKA (reference sequence). The CDR3 runs 13 residues. This sample was shared with a second study, whose subject was T cells in Graves' hyperthyroidism and ophthalmopathy. According to that study: The diagnostic basis comprised clinical symptoms, serum thyroxine and TRAb, thyroid ultrasound and orbital computed tomography. The HTBI set primed first-round TCR CDR3 RT-PCR.

This receptor was obtained from a woman in her twenties or thirties with Graves disease. Material: peripheral blood mononuclear cells (PBMCs), obtained at new diagnosis, from a patient treated with antithyroid drugs. The chain couples TRBV20-1 to TRBJ1-1; 8 bases align to TRBD1. Written as DNA, the CDR3 is TGCAGTGCTAGAGAGTTGGGAGACAGGGGCGCTTTCTTT. Translation: CSARELGDRGAFF.